This TCR beta chain was recovered during a study of blood T cell repertoires in COVID-19. About the research overall: COVID-19 samples, acute and convalescent, were from the United States, Italy and Spain. T cells, B-cell-depleted T cells, or PBMCs supplied cDNA or gDNA.

How the authors handled the data: It was from reference gene primer amplification that nucleated cell counts were estimated. The data were produced by immunoSEQ multiplex PCR, yet TCRdb's version contains in-frame clones alone and is incomplete. V and J calls and clone size come straight from that table; D and trimming were deduced from the DNA. This sample yields more than 90,000 clones, of which roughly 80% are seen a single time; nearly 25% belongs to the top ten. The clonotype comes from a human donor in a cohort sampled during active COVID-19. Sequencing was carried out using peripheral blood.

CDR3 sequence: CASSIGAAVRQGTQKLFF. CDR3 sequence (DNA): TGTGCCAGTAGTATTGGGGCGGCCGTTCGACAGGGAACCCAAAAACTGTTTTTT. The rearrangement uses TRBV19 and TRBJ1-4, with 7 bases fitting TRBD1. The CDR3 is made up of 18 amino acids. V shed 3 bases, J shed 9 bases, and the junction held 19 bases outside the gene matches. CDR1 is LNHDA and CDR2 is SQIVND in the germline V gene (reference sequence).